This T cell receptor (beta chain) comes out of a study of patients and donors after allogeneic stem cell transplantation. Each CDR3 protein is one row after TCRdb ran MiXCR on the RT-PCR reads. The table has approximately 430,000 distinct CDR3 sequences, 15% to 20% seen once. In germline, CDR1 is MNHEY, CDR2 SMNVEV (reference sequence). V dropped 0 bases and J dropped 1 base, with 10 bases sitting between them. This CDR3 spans 16 amino acids. Sequencing was carried out using blood, either unsorted or a sorted T cell fraction (not recorded which). This chain joins TRBV27 and TRBJ1-5; no definite D call. This receptor was obtained from a human donor who was either an allogeneic HSCT recipient or a stem cell or donor lymphocyte infusion donor (not recorded which). It is not recorded whose cells these are; they may come from a transplant donor. The CDR3 coding sequence is TGTGCCAGCAGTTTATCCACTCCTCGAAGCAATCAGCCCCAGCATTTT. Protein product: CASSLSTPRSNQPQHF.